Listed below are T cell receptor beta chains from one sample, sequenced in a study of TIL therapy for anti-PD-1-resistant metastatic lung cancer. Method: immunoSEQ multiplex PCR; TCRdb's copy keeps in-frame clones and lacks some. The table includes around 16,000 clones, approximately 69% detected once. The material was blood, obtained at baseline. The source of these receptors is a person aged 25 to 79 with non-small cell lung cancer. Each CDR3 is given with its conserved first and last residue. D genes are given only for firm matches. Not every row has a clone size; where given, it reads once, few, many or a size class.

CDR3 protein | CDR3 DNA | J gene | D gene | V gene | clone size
CASSLVAGGRNTGELFF | TGTGCCAGCAGCTTAGTAGCGGGGGGCAGGAACACCGGGGAGCTGTTTTTT | TRBJ2-2 | TRBD2 | TRBV13 | -
CASSQEGRNSYNEQFF | TGCGCCAGCAGCCAAGAGGGTAGGAACTCCTACAATGAGCAGTTCTTC | TRBJ2-1 | - | TRBV4-1 | -
CSVEGSGRGGTDTQYF | TGCAGCGTTGAAGGTTCGGGCAGGGGAGGGACAGATACGCAGTATTTT | TRBJ2-3 | - | TRBV29-1 | -
CASSLGYQGPLGYGYTF | TGCGCCAGCAGCTTGGGTTATCAGGGGCCGCTGGGGTATGGCTACACCTTC | TRBJ1-2 | - | TRBV5-1 | -
CASSRTGDLTYEQYF | TGTGCCAGCAGTCGGACAGGGGATCTTACCTACGAGCAGTACTTC | TRBJ2-7 | TRBD1 | TRBV6-1 | -
CASTPAPGSGGSPLHF | TGTGCCAGCACCCCTGCACCGGGGTCGGGTGGCTCACCCCTCCACTTT | TRBJ1-6 | - | TRBV7-8 | -
CASSQPLGGLNNYNEQFF | TGCGCCAGCAGCCAACCCTTGGGGGGGCTGAATAACTACAATGAGCAGTTCTTC | TRBJ2-1 | - | TRBV4-1 | -
CASGTSGGTDTQYF | TGCGCCAGCGGGACTAGCGGGGGCACAGATACGCAGTATTTT | TRBJ2-3 | TRBD2 | TRBV5-1 | -
CASISDTQYF | TGTGCCAGTATTTCAGATACGCAGTATTTT | TRBJ2-3 | - | TRBV19 | once
CASSLDWSNQPQHF | TGCGCCAGCAGCTTAGACTGGAGCAATCAGCCCCAGCATTTT | TRBJ1-5 | - | TRBV5-1 | -
CAIRGQSGTDTQYF | TGTGCCATCAGGGGTCAATCAGGCACAGATACGCAGTATTTT | TRBJ2-3 | - | TRBV10-3 | -
CASSIPPGGNQPQHF | TGTGCCAGTAGTATACCGCCAGGCGGGAATCAGCCCCAGCATTTT | TRBJ1-5 | - | TRBV19 | -
CASSSRLAGSQETQYF | TGTGCCAGCAGCTCCCGACTAGCGGGGAGCCAAGAGACCCAGTACTTC | TRBJ2-5 | TRBD2 | TRBV9 | once
CASSLIGETQYF | TGTGCCAGCAGCTTAATCGGCGAGACCCAGTACTTC | TRBJ2-5 | - | TRBV7-9 | -
CASSPIGVTGNTIYF | TGTGCTAGCAGCCCGATAGGGGTCACAGGAAACACCATATATTTT | TRBJ1-3 | - | TRBV7-7 | -
CASSHWGGVQETQYF | TGCGCCAGCAGCCATTGGGGGGGGGTACAAGAGACCCAGTACTTC | TRBJ2-5 | TRBD2 | TRBV4-1 | -
CASSSTSTGELFF | TGTGCTAGCAGCTCGACGTCGACCGGGGAGCTGTTTTTT | TRBJ2-2 | - | TRBV7-7 | -
CASSLDLSSALHGYTF | TGCGCCAGCAGCTTGGATCTCTCCTCGGCACTACATGGCTACACCTTC | TRBJ1-2 | - | TRBV5-1 | few
CASSLATGGGETQYF | TGCGCCAGCAGCTTGGCCACTGGAGGAGGGGAGACCCAGTACTTC | TRBJ2-5 | - | TRBV5-1 | -
CASSFRDRFEKLFF | TGTGCCAGCAGTTTCCGGGACAGATTTGAAAAACTGTTTTTT | TRBJ1-4 | TRBD1 | TRBV27 | -
CASTYLAEDEQFF | TGTGCCAGCACCTATTTAGCGGAAGATGAGCAGTTCTTC | TRBJ2-1 | - | TRBV6-6 | -
CASSFLQGFGTDTQYF | TGTGCCAGCAGCTTTCTACAGGGGTTCGGGACAGATACGCAGTATTTT | TRBJ2-3 | TRBD1 | TRBV25-1 | -
CASSVAPIGDTIYF | TGTGCCAGCAGCGTAGCCCCGATCGGTGACACCATATATTTT | TRBJ1-3 | - | TRBV9 | -
CAATGTSGGTEEQFF | TGTGCCGCTACCGGGACTAGCGGGGGTACGGAGGAGCAGTTCTTC | TRBJ2-1 | TRBD2 | TRBV5-4 | -
CASKSSGNTEAFF | TGCGCCAGCAAAAGTTCGGGGAACACTGAAGCTTTCTTT | TRBJ1-1 | - | TRBV10-1 | -
CSVALDRSSYEQYF | TGCAGCGTTGCGTTGGACAGAAGTTCCTACGAGCAGTACTTC | TRBJ2-7 | - | TRBV29-1 | few
CASSLRQAPYEQYF | TGTGCCAGCAGCTTAAGACAGGCCCCCTACGAGCAGTACTTC | TRBJ2-7 | - | TRBV7-2 | -
CASSQVGPEETQYF | TGTGCCAGCAGCCAAGTAGGGCCCGAAGAGACCCAGTACTTC | TRBJ2-5 | - | TRBV7-2 | -
CASTRPRDRDPYEQYF | TGCGCCAGCACCCGACCCCGGGACAGGGACCCCTACGAGCAGTACTTC | TRBJ2-7 | TRBD1 | TRBV5-1 | -
CASSLDQGQGAGGYTF | TGTGCCAGCAGCTTGGACCAGGGACAGGGGGCTGGAGGCTACACCTTC | TRBJ1-2 | TRBD1 | TRBV5-4 | -
CASRPGDGTIGVEQFF | TGTGCAAGTCGCCCAGGCGACGGGACAATAGGAGTTGAGCAGTTCTTC | TRBJ2-1 | - | TRBV12-2 | -
CASSTEWEDSPDNEQFF | TGTGCCAGTAGCACCGAATGGGAGGACAGTCCCGACAATGAGCAGTTCTTC | TRBJ2-1 | - | TRBV19 | -
CASSNGPYEQYF | TGTGCCAGCAGCAACGGGCCCTACGAGCAGTACTTC | TRBJ2-7 | - | TRBV7-9 | few
CASRTGNGFNEKLFF | TGTGCCAGCAGGACAGGGAACGGCTTTAATGAAAAACTGTTTTTT | TRBJ1-4 | TRBD1 | TRBV6-5 | -
CASRRQGQRADTQYF | TGCGCCAGCAGGCGACAGGGCCAGAGGGCAGATACGCAGTATTTT | TRBJ2-3 | TRBD1 | TRBV5-1 | -
CASSLRETAYEQYF | TGTGCCAGCAGCTTAAGGGAGACGGCCTACGAGCAGTACTTC | TRBJ2-7 | - | TRBV7-8 | -
CAWSADPGIRGYTF | TGTGCCTGGAGTGCTGACCCCGGGATCCGGGGCTACACCTTC | TRBJ1-2 | - | TRBV30 | few
CASSWDGGALDEQYF | TGTGCCAGCAGCTGGGATGGGGGGGCCCTAGACGAGCAGTACTTC | TRBJ2-7 | - | TRBV11-2 | -
CASSQGMGTDTQYF | TGTGCCAGCAGTCAAGGGATGGGCACAGATACGCAGTATTTT | TRBJ2-3 | - | TRBV13 | -
CAISVAGRKGYTF | TGTGCCATCAGTGTTGCGGGGCGGAAGGGCTACACCTTC | TRBJ1-2 | - | TRBV10-3 | few
CASSRMIYEQFF | TGTGCCAGCAGTCGGATGATCTATGAGCAGTTCTTC | TRBJ2-1 | - | TRBV6-6 | -
CASTRAQGDNEKLFF | TGCGCCAGCACCAGGGCACAGGGAGATAATGAAAAACTGTTTTTT | TRBJ1-4 | - | TRBV5-1 | -
CASSIIQGSSGNTIYF | TGTGCCAGCAGTATAATACAGGGGAGCTCTGGAAACACCATATATTTT | TRBJ1-3 | TRBD1 | TRBV2 | -
CASSAGTSGLQETQYF | TGTGCCAGCAGCGCCGGGACTAGCGGATTACAAGAGACCCAGTACTTC | TRBJ2-5 | TRBD2 | TRBV9 | -
CASRGDSGANVLTF | TGCGCCAGCAGGGGGGACTCTGGGGCCAACGTCCTGACTTTC | TRBJ2-6 | - | TRBV4-3 | -
CASSGGTTGIANNEQFF | TGTGCCAGCAGCGGGGGTACCACAGGGATAGCAAACAATGAGCAGTTCTTC | TRBJ2-1 | - | TRBV9 | few
CASSQDSPSYNSPLHF | TGTGCCAGCAGCCAAGACTCGCCCTCCTATAATTCACCCCTCCACTTT | TRBJ1-6 | - | TRBV7-9 | -
CASSYTGTGDGYGYTF | TGTGCCAGCAGTTACACCGGGACAGGGGATGGCTATGGCTACACCTTC | TRBJ1-2 | TRBD1 | TRBV6-6 | -
CASSSQGLGGGRRTEAFF | TGTGCCAGCAGCTCCCAGGGCTTAGGGGGCGGAAGGAGAACTGAAGCTTTCTTT | TRBJ1-1 | - | TRBV21-1 | once
CASSLGPVGEQFF | TGTGCCAGCAGCTTAGGCCCCGTCGGTGAGCAGTTCTTC | TRBJ2-1 | - | TRBV7-2 | few
CASSHRGRTEAFF | TGTGCCAGCAGCCACAGGGGGAGGACTGAAGCTTTCTTT | TRBJ1-1 | TRBD1 | TRBV5-6 | few
CASSLVSSPPGETQYF | TGCGCCAGCAGCTTGGTTAGTTCGCCCCCGGGGGAGACCCAGTACTTC | TRBJ2-5 | - | TRBV5-1 | -
CASTDRKGSLVRSHSPLHF | TGTGCCAGCACCGATAGAAAGGGGTCGTTAGTCCGGAGCCATTCACCCCTCCACTTT | TRBJ1-6 | - | TRBV11-2 | -
CASRQGQFSYNEQFF | TGTGCCAGTAGACAGGGACAGTTCTCCTACAATGAGCAGTTCTTC | TRBJ2-1 | TRBD1 | TRBV19 | -
CASWRTGVTGELFF | TGTGCCAGCTGGAGGACAGGGGTCACCGGGGAGCTGTTTTTT | TRBJ2-2 | TRBD1 | TRBV27 | -